A selection of T cell receptor beta chains follows, all from one sample in a study of T cells in Graves' hyperthyroidism and ophthalmopathy. TCRdb re-called the multiplex PCR reads with MiXCR, one entry per CDR3 protein. This table holds roughly 400,000 distinct CDR3 sequences, 20% to 30% found once. Input material: blood. The receptors stem from a man in his fifties or sixties with Graves' hyperthyroidism. Both conserved end residues are part of each CDR3. A D gene is named only where the DNA matches it firmly. Clone size is stated in some rows and not others, as once, few, many or a class when expanded.

size | D | J | V | DNA | CDR3
. | . | TRBJ2-5 | TRBV20-1 | TGCAGTGCTAGAGACCTGGGAGAGACCCAGTACTTC | CSARDLGETQYF
few | TRBD2 | TRBJ2-7 | TRBV20-1 | TGCAGTGCTAGATCCTCCGGGACTAGCGGGTACGAGCAGTACTTC | CSARSSGTSGYEQYF
. | TRBD1 | TRBJ1-2 | TRBV27 | TGTGCCAGCAGTTTTGGACAGGGGCAAGGCTACACCTTC | CASSFGQGQGYTF
many | . | TRBJ2-7 | TRBV27 | TGTGCCAGCAGTTCGGGAGGACAGGGTTTCTACGAGCAGTACTTC | CASSSGGQGFYEQYF
. | TRBD2 | TRBJ2-1 | TRBV6-1 | TGTGCCAGCACGGAGCGGGGGGGGTCGTCCTACAATGAGCAGTTCTTC | CASTERGGSSYNEQFF
. | TRBD1 | TRBJ2-7 | TRBV5-1 | TGCGCCAGCAGCGCGAGGGGACAGCCCTCCTACGAGCAGTACTTC | CASSARGQPSYEQYF
. | . | TRBJ1-4 | TRBV2 | TGTGCCAGCAGCAGGACCGGGACAACTAATGAAAAACTGTTTTTT | CASSRTGTTNEKLFF
few | TRBD2 | TRBJ2-5 | TRBV9 | TGTGCCAGCAGCGTTGGGGCGGGAGGTTCCCAAGAGACCCAGTACTTC | CASSVGAGGSQETQYF
. | . | TRBJ2-3 | TRBV6-1 | TGTGCCAGCAGGCCCTACTCCCAGCGGGATACGCAGTATTTT | CASRPYSQRDTQYF
. | TRBD2 | TRBJ2-3 | TRBV3-1 | TGTGCCAGCAGCCCGATAGCGGGAGCAGATACGCAGTATTTT | CASSPIAGADTQYF
. | . | TRBJ1-1 | TRBV6-1 | TGTGCCAGCAGTGACTTCGGGTCTAACACTGAAGCTTTCTTT | CASSDFGSNTEAFF
. | TRBD1 | TRBJ1-6 | TRBV10-3 | TGTGCCACAAGCCCCGGGACAGATAATTCACCCCTCCACTTT | CATSPGTDNSPLHF
. | TRBD2 | TRBJ2-3 | TRBV11-3 | TGTGCCAGCAGCCCTGGACTAGCCTATTCAGATACGCAGTATTTT | CASSPGLAYSDTQYF
. | TRBD2 | TRBJ2-1 | TRBV19 | TGTGCCAGTAGTATAGGGACTAGCGGGAGGAACGGCAATGAGCAGTTCTTC | CASSIGTSGRNGNEQFF
few | TRBD2 | TRBJ2-5 | TRBV10-3 | TGTGCCATCAGTGTCGGTCTACTAGCGGGAGAAGAGACCCAGTACTTC | CAISVGLLAGEETQYF
few | . | TRBJ1-2 | TRBV19 | TGTGCCAGTAGAATGGCGGCTAACTATGGCTACACCTTC | CASRMAANYGYTF
. | TRBD2 | TRBJ2-7 | TRBV19 | TGTGCCAGTAGTAAGGCGGGAGTGAACTACGAGCAGTACTTC | CASSKAGVNYEQYF
. | TRBD2 | TRBJ2-3 | TRBV10-3 | TGTGCCATCAGCCCGGCTAGCGGGAGGATCGCAGATACGCAGTATTTT | CAISPASGRIADTQYF